Following are 5 T cell receptor beta chains from one sample sequenced in a study of T-cell reconstitution after alpha-beta-depleted transplantation in children. Unique molecular identifiers were built into the TCRbeta library. One entry per CDR3 protein results from TCRdb running MiXCR on the PCR reads. The sample holds some 450,000 distinct CDR3 sequences, roughly 43% seen once. The material sequenced was PBMCs, taken before TCRalphabeta/CD19-depleted stem cell transplant. The receptor source for this set is a girl aged 2 to 9 with aplastic anemia, due to receive a stem cell transplant.

In DNA, the CDR3 is TGTGCCAGCAGCTCCCTCGGACAGGGGGAGACCCAGTACTTC. This encodes CASSSLGQGETQYF. The J gene is TRBJ2-5, the V gene TRBV13; TRBD1 agrees at 9 bases. J was trimmed by 5 bases and V by 4 bases; bases with no gene match: 5. The CDR3 is 14 residues long. The germline V gene has CDR1 PRHDT and CDR2 FYEKMQ (reference sequence).

Only a few counts were recorded for this clonotype. V is TRBV7-9 and J is TRBJ2-5; 12 bases are a match to TRBD2. The CDR3 has 15 residues. Germline V gene lookup returns CDR1 SEHNR and CDR2 FQNEAQ (reference sequence). The trim removed 1 base at V and 5 bases at J, leaving 2 bases unmatched. In DNA, the CDR3 is TGTGCCAGCAGCTTAGACGGGACTAGCGGGGAGACCCAGTACTTC. This sequence encodes CASSLDGTSGETQYF.

There are a few counts of this clonotype. This chain links TRBV9 with TRBJ2-1, with D perhaps TRBD2 (5 bases). Trimming took off 0 bases at V and 0 bases at J, with 13 bases between the two ends. The CDR3 contains 17 residues. Germline values: CDR1 SGDLS, CDR2 YYNGEE. The CDR3 DNA follows: TGTGCCAGCAGCGTAGGGGTAAGCGGCCTCTCCTACAATGAGCAGTTCTTC. It yields the protein CASSVGVSGLSYNEQFF.

This clonotype came up a few times. The gene calls are TRBV7-2 and TRBJ2-1; D gene unclear. Germline-derived CDR1 and CDR2 are SGHTA and FQGNSA. V lost 1 base to trimming and J lost 3 bases, with 13 bases between them. The CDR3 sequence is 16 residues long. The CDR3 nucleotides read TGTGCCAGCAGCTTAGTGGGTCAGCTTTTCTACAATGAGCAGTTCTTC. Translated, it gives CASSLVGQLFYNEQFF. Looking up the rest from reference TRBV7-2 and TRBJ2-1 gives the full variable domain: GAGVSQSPSNKVTEKGKDVELRCDPISGHTALYWYRQSLGQGLEFLIYFQGNSAPDKSGLPSDRFSAERTGGSVSTLTIQRTQQEDSAVYLCASSLVGQLFYNEQFFGPGTRLTVL.

This chain uses TRBV20-1 with TRBJ2-7; D is possibly TRBD2 (5 bases). V was trimmed by 3 bases and J by 7 bases, leaving 19 bases between them. CDR3 length equals 14 residues. Germline CDR1 is DFQATT and CDR2 is SNEGSKA (reference sequence). This CDR3 reads CSASSRDPSGEQYF. In nucleotides, the CDR3 is TGCAGTGCTAGTTCCCGGGATCCTTCGGGTGAGCAGTACTTC.